The clone carrying this T cell receptor (beta chain) was detected a few times. A read error may produce the germline difference seen at one junction end. The sample is drawn from a study of response to subunit inactivated influenza vaccine. Per the germline V gene, CDR1 is SGHAT and CDR2 is FQDESV (reference sequence). CDR3 length: 11 residues. TCRdb re-derived calls from the RT-PCR reads in MiXCR, one entry per CDR3 protein. The table lists approximately 500,000 distinct CDR3 sequences, under 30% of them singletons. These data were also reused for a study on T cells expressing NK-cell markers. That paper notes: Beta-chain TCR cDNA was generated via 5'RACE template switching with UMIs. Clarity on HCMV specificity was lacking for the expanded NKG2C+ T cell clones.

The rearrangement joins TRBV11-1 to TRBJ1-2, with 7 bases identical to TRBD1. The starting material was CD4+ T cells sorted from PBMCs, obtained about 12 days after vaccination. The TCR was taken from a man aged 45-65 years who received an inactivated influenza vaccine. The DNA for the CDR3 is TGTGCCAGCAGCTTTGGACAGGCCCTCTTCTTC. Its protein product is CASSFGQALFF.